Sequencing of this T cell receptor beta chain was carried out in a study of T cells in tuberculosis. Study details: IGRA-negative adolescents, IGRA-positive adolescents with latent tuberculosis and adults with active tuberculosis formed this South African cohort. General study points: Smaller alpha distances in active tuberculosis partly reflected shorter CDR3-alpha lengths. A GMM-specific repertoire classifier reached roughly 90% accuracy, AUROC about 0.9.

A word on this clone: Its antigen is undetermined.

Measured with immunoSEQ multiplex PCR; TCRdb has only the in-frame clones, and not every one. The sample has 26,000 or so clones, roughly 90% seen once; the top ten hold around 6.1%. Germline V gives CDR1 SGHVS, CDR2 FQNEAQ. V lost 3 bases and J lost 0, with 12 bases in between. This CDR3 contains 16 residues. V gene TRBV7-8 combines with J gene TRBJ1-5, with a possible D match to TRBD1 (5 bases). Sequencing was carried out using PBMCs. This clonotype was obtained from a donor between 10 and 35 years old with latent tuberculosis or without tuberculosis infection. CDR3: CASSLGSGNSNQPQHF. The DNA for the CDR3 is TGTGCCAGCAGCTTGGGCTCAGGGAATAGCAATCAGCCCCAGCATTTT. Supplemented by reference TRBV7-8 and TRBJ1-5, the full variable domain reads GAGVSQSPRYKVAKRGQDVALRCDPISGHVSLFWYQQALGQGPEFLTYFQNEAQLDKSGLPSDRFFAERPEGSVSTLKIQRTQQEDSAVYLCASSLGSGNSNQPQHFGDGTRLSIL.